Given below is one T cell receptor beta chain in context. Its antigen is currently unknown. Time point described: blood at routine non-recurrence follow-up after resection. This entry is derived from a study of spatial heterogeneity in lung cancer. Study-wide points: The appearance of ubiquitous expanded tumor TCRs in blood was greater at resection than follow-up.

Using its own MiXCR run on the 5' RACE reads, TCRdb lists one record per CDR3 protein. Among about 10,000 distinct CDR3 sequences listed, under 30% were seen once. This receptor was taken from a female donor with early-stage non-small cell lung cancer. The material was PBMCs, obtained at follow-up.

CDR3 DNA: TGTGCCAGCTCGGACAGGGATAATGAAAAACTGTTTTTT. It yields the protein CASSDRDNEKLFF. The chain has TRBV27 and TRBJ1-4, with TRBD1 matching 8 bases. Germline V gene sequence: CDR1 MNHEY, CDR2 SMNVEV (reference sequence). The CDR3 has 13 amino acids. With V trimmed by 8 bases and J by 4 bases, 3 bases remained unmatched.